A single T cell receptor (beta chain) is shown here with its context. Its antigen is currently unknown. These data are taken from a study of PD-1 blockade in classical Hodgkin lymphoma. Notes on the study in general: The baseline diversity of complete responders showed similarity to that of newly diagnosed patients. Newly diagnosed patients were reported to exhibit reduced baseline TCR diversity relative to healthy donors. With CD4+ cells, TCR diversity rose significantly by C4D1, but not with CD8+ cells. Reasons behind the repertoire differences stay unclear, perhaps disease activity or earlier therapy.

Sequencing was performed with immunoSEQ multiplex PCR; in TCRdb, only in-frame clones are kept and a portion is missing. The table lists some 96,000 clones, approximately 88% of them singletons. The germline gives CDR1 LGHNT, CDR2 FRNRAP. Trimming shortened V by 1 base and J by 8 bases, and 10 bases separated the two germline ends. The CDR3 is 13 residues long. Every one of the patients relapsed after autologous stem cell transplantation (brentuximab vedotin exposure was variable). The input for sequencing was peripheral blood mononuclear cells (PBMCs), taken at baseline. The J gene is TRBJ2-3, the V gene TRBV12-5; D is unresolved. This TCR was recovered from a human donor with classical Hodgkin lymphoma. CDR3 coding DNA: TGTGCTAGTGGTTTGGAAGGCTCCTCTACGCAGTATTTT. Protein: CASGLEGSSTQYF.